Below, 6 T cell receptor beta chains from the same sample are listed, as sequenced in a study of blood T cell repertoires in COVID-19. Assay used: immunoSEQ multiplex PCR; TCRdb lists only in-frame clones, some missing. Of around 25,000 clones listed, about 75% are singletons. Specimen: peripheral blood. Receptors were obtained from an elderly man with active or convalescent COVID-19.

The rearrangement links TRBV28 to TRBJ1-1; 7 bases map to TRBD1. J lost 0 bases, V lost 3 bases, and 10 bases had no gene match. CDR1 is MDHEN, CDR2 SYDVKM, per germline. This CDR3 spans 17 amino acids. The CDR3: CASSLTLQGTVNTEAFF. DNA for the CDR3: TGTGCCAGCAGTTTGACCCTACAGGGGACGGTGAACACTGAAGCTTTCTTT.

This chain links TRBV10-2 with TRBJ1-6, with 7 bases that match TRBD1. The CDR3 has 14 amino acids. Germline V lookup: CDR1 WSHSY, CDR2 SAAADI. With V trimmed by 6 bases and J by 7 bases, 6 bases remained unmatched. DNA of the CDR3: TGCGCCAGCAGGTACAGGGGCGGAAATTCACCCCTCCACTTT. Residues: CASRYRGGNSPLHF.

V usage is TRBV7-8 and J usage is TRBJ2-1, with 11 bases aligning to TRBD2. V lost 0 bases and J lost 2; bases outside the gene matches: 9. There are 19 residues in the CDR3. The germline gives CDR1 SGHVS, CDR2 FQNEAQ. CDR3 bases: TGTGCCAGCAGCTTAGCTTACAGCTTAGCGGGAGGGCCCTACAATGAGCAGTTCTTC. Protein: CASSLAYSLAGGPYNEQFF.

The CDR3 DNA reads as TGTGCCAGCAGCCTGACGACGGGACAGAAAAATGAAAAACTGTTTTTT. Encoded protein: CASSLTTGQKNEKLFF. The chain joins TRBV7-8 to TRBJ1-4, with 7 bases fitting TRBD1. The CDR3 length is 16 residues. V was clipped by 5 bases and J by 5 bases; unmatched bases: 11. Germline V gene lookup returns CDR1 SGHVS and CDR2 FQNEAQ.

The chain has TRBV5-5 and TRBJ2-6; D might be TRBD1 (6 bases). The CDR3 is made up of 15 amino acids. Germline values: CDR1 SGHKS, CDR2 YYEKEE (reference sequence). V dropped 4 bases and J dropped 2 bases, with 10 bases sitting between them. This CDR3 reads CASSPQGPGANVLTF. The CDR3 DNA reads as TGTGCCAGCAGCCCGCAGGGGCCTGGGGCCAACGTCCTGACTTTC. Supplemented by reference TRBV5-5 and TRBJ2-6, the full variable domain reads DAGVTQSPTHLIKTRGQQVTLRCSPISGHKSVSWYQQVLGQGPQFIFQYYEKEERGRGNFPDRFSARQFPNYSSELNVNALLLGDSALYLCASSPQGPGANVLTFGAGSRLTVL.

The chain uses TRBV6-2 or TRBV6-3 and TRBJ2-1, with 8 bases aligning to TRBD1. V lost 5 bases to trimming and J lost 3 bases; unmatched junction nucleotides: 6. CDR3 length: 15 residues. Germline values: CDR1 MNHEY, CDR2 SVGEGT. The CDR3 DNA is TGTGCCAGCAGTACCTCCAGGGGGCTCTACAATGAGCAGTTCTTC. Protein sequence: CASSTSRGLYNEQFF.